Shown below are 16 T cell receptor beta chains from a single sample sequenced in a study of cytomegalovirus exposure and HLA in healthy donors. Here immunoSEQ multiplex PCR was the method, and the copy in TCRdb shows in-frame clones only, minus some. The table has about 140,000 clones, roughly 86% seen once; the top ten hold roughly 1.4%. The sequenced sample consisted of PBMCs. Receptors originate from a woman in her twenties or thirties in good health and CMV-seronegative.

Only one count was recorded for this clone. The rearrangement links TRBV6-1 to TRBJ2-7, with D possibly being TRBD1 (6 bases). From germline, CDR1 is MNHNS and CDR2 SASEGT. The CDR3 is made up of 15 amino acids. V lost 6 bases and J 5 bases, leaving 20 bases between the germline ends. This CDR3 reads CASRRPQQGSHEQYF. The DNA of the CDR3 is TGTGCCAGCAGAAGACCTCAACAGGGTTCCCACGAGCAGTACTTC.

The chain has TRBV7-9 and TRBJ2-7; D perhaps matches TRBD1 (5 bases). V lost 5 bases, J lost 2 bases, and 13 bases lay in between. The germline V gene encodes CDR1 SEHNR and CDR2 FQNEAQ (reference sequence). CDR3 length: 14 residues. The CDR3 is CASSHRDRTYEQYF. CDR3 coding DNA: TGTGCCAGCAGCCACCGCGACAGAACCTACGAGCAGTACTTC.

The gene calls are TRBV2 and TRBJ2-7; weak D call: TRBD1 (5 bases). Trimming took off 2 bases at V and 7 bases at J, with 12 bases between the two ends. CDR1 is SNHLY, CDR2 FYNNEI, per germline. CDR3 length: 13 amino acids. For the CDR3, the DNA is TGTGCCAGCAGTGAAAGGGGTTTGGGGGAGCAGTACTTC. Residues: CASSERGLGEQYF.

The chain has TRBV5-1 and TRBJ1-2; D perhaps matches TRBD1 (5 bases). Germline CDR1 SGHRS, CDR2 YFSETQ. This CDR3 is 14 amino acids long. V was clipped by 4 bases and J by 0 bases, with 10 bases between them. The DNA of the CDR3 is TGCGCCAGCAGCCCGGACAATGCTAACTATGGCTACACCTTC. This translates into CASSPDNANYGYTF.

The J gene is TRBJ2-1, the V gene TRBV4-1, with 7 positions matching TRBD2. This CDR3 region has 14 residues. Per the germline V gene, CDR1 is MGHRA and CDR2 is YSYEKL. V shed 6 bases and J 9 bases; nucleotides not matched to a gene: 11. The CDR3 coding sequence is TGCGCCAGCAGACCCGGCGGGACGGGGGGTGAGCAGTTCTTC. It yields the protein CASRPGGTGGEQFF.

V usage is TRBV2 and J usage is TRBJ2-2; no clear D gene. The CDR3 is made up of 14 amino acids. Trimming took 4 bases from V and 0 from J, leaving 6 bases between them. Germline CDR1 reads SNHLY; CDR2 reads FYNNEI. This CDR3 is CASSASANTGELFF. In DNA form, the CDR3 reads TGTGCCAGCAGTGCCAGTGCGAACACCGGGGAGCTGTTTTTT.

The rearrangement uses TRBV19 and TRBJ1-1, with 9 bases lining up with TRBD1. After removal of 3 bases from V and 14 bases from J, the junction contained 7 bases not matched to a gene. The CDR3 contains 12 residues. The germline V gene has CDR1 LNHDA and CDR2 SQIVND (reference sequence). The CDR3 nucleotides are TGTGCCAGTAGTATGTTGGGACAGGGACTCTTCTTT. Protein sequence: CASSMLGQGLFF.

This clone showed up just a few times. The CDR3, as DNA: TGTGCCAGCAGTTTTGTGTCCGGGGTAGCCCAGCATTTT. It yields the protein CASSFVSGVAQHF. The J gene is TRBJ1-5, the V gene TRBV27, with no clear D. The germline V gene encodes CDR1 MNHEY and CDR2 SMNVEV (reference sequence). The ends were cut back, 3 bases at V and 11 bases at J, with 14 bases in the middle. The CDR3 runs to 13 residues.

This clone was found a few times. This sequence joins TRBV19 and TRBJ1-4; D gene uncertain. V was pared by 7 bases and J by 8 bases, with 14 bases between. This CDR3 has 13 amino acids. CDR1 LNHDA and CDR2 SQIVND come from the germline V gene (reference sequence). The CDR3 DNA sequence: TGTGCCAGTAACGCTTTCAACGGGGAAAAACTGTTTTTT. Residues: CASNAFNGEKLFF.

The chain has TRBV18 and TRBJ2-7, with TRBD1 matching over 11 bases. The germline CDR1 and CDR2 sequences are KGHSH and LQKENI. The CDR3 is made up of 15 amino acids. Losses at the gene ends were 6 bases for V and 0 bases for J; bases not matched to a gene: 4. CDR3 region: CASSSGTGGSYEQYF. The CDR3 DNA is TGTGCCAGCTCTTCCGGGACAGGGGGCTCCTACGAGCAGTACTTC. Looking up the rest from reference TRBV18 and TRBJ2-7 gives the full variable domain: NAGVMQNPRHLVRRRGQEARLRCSPMKGHSHVYWYRQLPEEGLKFMVYLQKENIIDESGMPKERFSAEFPKEGPSILRIQQVVRGDSAAYFCASSSGTGGSYEQYFGPGTRLTVT.

V is TRBV7-9 and J is TRBJ1-6; TRBD1 might be the D (6 bases). The V end was cut by 5 bases, the J end by 7 bases, with 15 bases between. The CDR3 is 15 residues long. Germline lookup yields CDR1 SEHNR and CDR2 FQNEAQ (reference sequence). The CDR3: CASSHPTGLNSPLHF. In DNA form, the CDR3 reads TGTGCCAGCAGCCATCCGACAGGCTTGAATTCACCCCTCCACTTT.

The chain links TRBV2 to TRBJ1-4, with TRBD1 identical over 8 bases. Per germline, CDR1 SNHLY and CDR2 FYNNEI. Germline trimming cut 6 bases from V and 0 bases from J; bases unmatched to any gene: 3. This CDR3 has 15 amino acids. Here the CDR3 reads CASRDRESTNEKLFF. The CDR3 nucleotides are TGTGCCAGCAGGGACAGGGAATCAACTAATGAAAAACTGTTTTTT.

The chain uses TRBV19 and TRBJ2-7; D might be TRBD1 (6 bases). V lost 5 bases to trimming and J lost 2 bases, with 13 bases between them. Germline V gene sequence: CDR1 LNHDA, CDR2 SQIVND (reference sequence). This CDR3 spans 14 amino acids. The CDR3 reads CASSSLDSTYEQYF. CDR3 DNA: TGTGCCAGTAGTTCATTGGACAGCACCTACGAGCAGTACTTC.

This chain links TRBV11-2 with TRBJ1-2; D gene ambiguous. V was shortened by 5 bases and J by 2 bases, with 6 bases between the two germline ends. This CDR3 comprises 12 residues. In germline, CDR1 is SGHAT, CDR2 FQNNGV. The CDR3 DNA is TGTGCCAGCAGCCTAACGAACTATGGCTACACCTTC. Protein sequence: CASSLTNYGYTF. Complete variable domain (other parts from reference TRBV11-2 and TRBJ1-2): EAGVAQSPRYKIIEKRQSVAFWCNPISGHATLYWYQQILGQGPKLLIQFQNNGVVDDSQLPKDRFSAERLKGVDSTLKIQPAKLEDSAVYLCASSLTNYGYTFGSGTRLTVV.

This clone was picked up one time. V and J are TRBV5-8 and TRBJ1-1; a possible D gene is TRBD1 (6 bases). CDR1 is SGHTS and CDR2 is YDEGEE in the germline V gene. CDR3 length: 14 residues. Trimming stripped 4 bases from V and 1 base from J, with 11 bases between. CDR3: CASSPGHWNTEAFF. CDR3 in DNA: TGTGCCAGCAGCCCGGGACACTGGAACACTGAAGCTTTCTTT.

Written as DNA, the CDR3 is TGCAGCGTTGAAGATCGAGGTTCAGATACGCAGTATTTT. Amino acids: CSVEDRGSDTQYF. V gene TRBV29-1 combines with J gene TRBJ2-3; no firm D call. Trimming took 0 bases from V and 4 from J, leaving 8 bases between them. The length of the CDR3 is 13 residues. CDR1 and CDR2 from the germline V gene are SQVTM and ANQGSEA.